This entry features one T cell receptor beta chain sequence. Measured with immunoSEQ multiplex PCR; TCRdb has only the in-frame clones, and not every one. This table holds more than 95,000 clones, more than 75% found once. This record belongs to a study of blood T cell repertoires in COVID-19. This CDR3 contains 15 residues. V was cut by 10 bases and J by 0 bases, with 16 bases left in between. CDR1 MNHNY and CDR2 SVGAGI come from the germline V gene (reference sequence). The sequenced sample consisted of peripheral blood. The chain carries TRBV6-6 and TRBJ1-5, with D tentatively TRBD1 (5 bases). The clonotype was recovered from a human donor in a cohort sampled during active COVID-19. The CDR3 coding sequence is TGTGCCACCAGCCCCGGGGGACCTAGCAATCAGCCCCAGCATTTT. Residues: CATSPGGPSNQPQHF.